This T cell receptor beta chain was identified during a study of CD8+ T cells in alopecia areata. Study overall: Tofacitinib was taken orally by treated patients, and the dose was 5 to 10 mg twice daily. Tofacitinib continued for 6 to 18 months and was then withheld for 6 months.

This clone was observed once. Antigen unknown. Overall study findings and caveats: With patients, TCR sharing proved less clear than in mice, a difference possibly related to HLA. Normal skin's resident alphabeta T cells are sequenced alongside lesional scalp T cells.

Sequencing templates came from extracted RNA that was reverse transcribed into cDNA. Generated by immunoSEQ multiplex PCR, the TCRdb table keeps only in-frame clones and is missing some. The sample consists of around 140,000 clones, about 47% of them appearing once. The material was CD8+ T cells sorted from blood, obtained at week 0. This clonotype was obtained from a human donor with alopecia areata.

CDR3 coding DNA: TGTGCCAGCAGTTACAATGAGGGAAGCACTGAAGCTTTCTTT. Protein: CASSYNEGSTEAFF. This chain links TRBV6-5 with TRBJ1-1, with unresolved D. The ends were cut back, 2 bases at V and 4 bases at J, with 11 bases in the middle. The CDR3 runs 14 residues. In germline, CDR1 is MNHEY, CDR2 SVGAGI.